The 14 T cell receptor beta chains below all came from one sample that was sequenced in a study of blood T cell repertoires in COVID-19. This table comes from immunoSEQ multiplex PCR, and its TCRdb copy is limited to in-frame clones, with some not included. The sample consists of fewer than 400,000 clones, about 86% of them appearing once. Sequencing was carried out using peripheral blood. The receptors originated from a man aged 25-40 years with active or convalescent COVID-19.

This rearrangement joins TRBV18 to TRBJ2-5, with D uncertain. The CDR3 has 14 amino acids. Germline-derived CDR1 and CDR2 are KGHSH and LQKENI. Trimming shortened V by 4 bases and J by 1 base, and 10 bases separated the two germline ends. CDR3 loop: CASSLRHSQETQYF. The CDR3, as DNA: TGTGCCAGCTCACTCCGACACAGCCAAGAGACCCAGTACTTC.

The V gene is TRBV28, the J gene TRBJ1-2; D is ambiguous. Looked up from germline, CDR1 is MDHEN and CDR2 is SYDVKM. Trimming removed 6 bases at V and 5 bases at J, with 7 bases between. The CDR3 sequence is 11 residues long. CDR3 sequence: CASRARYGYTF. DNA for the CDR3: TGTGCCAGCAGAGCGCGATATGGCTACACCTTC.

This sequence joins TRBV7-9 and TRBJ1-4; the D gene is possibly TRBD1 (5 bases). Germline V lookup: CDR1 SEHNR, CDR2 FQNEAQ (reference sequence). V was pared by 6 bases and J by 8 bases, with 13 bases between. The CDR3 totals 13 residues. The CDR3 is CASRGQGEEKLFF. CDR3 sequence (DNA): TGTGCCAGCAGGGGGCAAGGGGAAGAAAAACTGTTTTTT.

CDR3 DNA sequence: TGTGCCAGCAGCCCGGGGGTCGAGACCCAGTACTTC. Its translation: CASSPGVETQYF. The chain recombines TRBV5-6 with TRBJ2-5, with D possibly being TRBD2 (6 bases). Between the trimmed V and J ends, which lost 4 bases and 5 bases, there was a span of 9 bases. The germline V gene encodes CDR1 SGHDT and CDR2 YYEEEE. The CDR3 spans 12 residues.

The gene calls are TRBV5-1 and TRBJ2-1, with 8 nucleotides matching TRBD1. Germline V gene lookup returns CDR1 SGHRS and CDR2 YFSETQ. J lost 9 bases, V lost 1 base, and 12 bases had no gene match. The CDR3 contains 16 residues. DNA for the CDR3: TGCGCCAGCAGCTTGAGTCAGGGGGCTCCTGGCGGTGAGCAGTTCTTC. Amino acids: CASSLSQGAPGGEQFF.

This chain connects TRBV5-4 to TRBJ2-6; no clear D. The V end was cut by 4 bases, the J end by 0 bases, with 8 bases between. Germline loops: CDR1 SGHNT, CDR2 YYREEE (reference sequence). This CDR3 has 15 amino acids. CDR3 nucleotides: TGTGCCAGCAGCAACCTCGGCTCTGGGGCCAACGTCCTGACTTTC. As protein: CASSNLGSGANVLTF.

V and J are TRBV24-1 and TRBJ2-1, with 9 bases matching TRBD2. Germline loops: CDR1 KGHDR, CDR2 SFDVKD. J gave up 7 bases and V 5 bases, and 8 bases lay outside the gene matches. The CDR3 sequence is 15 residues long. This CDR3 reads CATSGRSGSENEQFF. The DNA for the CDR3 is TGTGCCACCAGTGGACGTAGCGGGAGTGAGAATGAGCAGTTCTTC.

The chain joins TRBV21-1 to TRBJ1-2; the D call of TRBD1 is as the table states it, not checked on the DNA. TRBV21-1 is assigned pseudogene status. The CDR3 consists of 17 residues. The CDR3 sequence: CASSNPWTGGSNYGYTF. CDR3 nucleotide sequence: TGTGCCAGCAGCAATCCTTGGACAGGCGGTTCAAACTATGGCTACACCTTC.

This rearrangement joins TRBV5-1 to TRBJ2-1; D is perhaps TRBD2 (5 bases). This CDR3 is 16 amino acids long. Trimming took off 0 bases at V and 4 bases at J, with 14 bases between the two ends. Germline V gene sequence: CDR1 SGHRS, CDR2 YFSETQ. The CDR3 nucleotides are TGCGCCAGCAGCTTGGCACATTCCGGGATGTACAATGAGCAGTTCTTC. It encodes CASSLAHSGMYNEQFF.

The CDR3, as DNA: TGTGCCAGTAGTTCCCGAACGAAGACGGGAGGGGCTTCCTACAATGAGCAGTTCTTC. Its translation is CASSSRTKTGGASYNEQFF. The chain uses TRBV19 and TRBJ2-1; 8 bases agree with TRBD2. Germline V gene lookup returns CDR1 LNHDA and CDR2 SQIVND (reference sequence). V lost 5 bases to trimming and J lost 1 base; unmatched junction nucleotides: 16. The CDR3 has 19 residues.

The chain recombines TRBV9 with TRBJ2-1; 9 bases align to TRBD1. CDR3 size: 15 residues. CDR1 and CDR2 (germline): SGDLS, YYNGEE. J was trimmed by 9 bases and V by 4 bases; bases with no gene match: 11. CDR3 loop: CASSIRDRASSEQFF. CDR3 nucleotide sequence: TGTGCCAGCAGCATCCGGGACAGGGCTTCGAGTGAGCAGTTCTTC.

The V and J genes are TRBV7-9 and TRBJ1-2, with 11 bases aligning to TRBD1. V lost 5 bases, J lost 6 bases, and 5 bases stayed unmatched. The CDR3 is made up of 14 amino acids. Germline values: CDR1 SEHNR, CDR2 FQNEAQ (reference sequence). The CDR3 DNA reads as TGTGCCAGCAGCCTAGGACAGGGGGCGCATGGCTACACCTTC. Its translation: CASSLGQGAHGYTF.

The V gene is TRBV3-1 (or the pseudogene TRBV3-2), the J gene TRBJ2-1; TRBD1 matches 8 bases. CDR1 LGHDT and CDR2 YNNKEL come from the germline V gene (reference sequence). CDR3 length: 15 residues. V shed 6 bases and J 8 bases; nucleotides not matched to a gene: 12. The CDR3, as DNA: TGTGCCAGCAGTCCGGACAGGGCACCGGGGGATGAGCAGTTCTTC. Encoded protein: CASSPDRAPGDEQFF.

The chain uses TRBV5-6 and TRBJ2-7; the D gene is possibly TRBD1 (7 bases). Germline V CDR1 and CDR2: SGHDT, YYEEEE. The ends were cut back, 4 bases at V and 8 bases at J, with 19 bases in the middle. The CDR3 totals 14 residues. The CDR3 loop is CASSRGPQGGKQYF. In DNA, the CDR3 is TGTGCCAGCAGCCGAGGGCCCCAGGGGGGCAAGCAGTACTTC.